The T cell receptor beta chain described here comes from a study of blood T cell repertoires in COVID-19. The wider study: Specimens from acute and convalescent COVID-19 originated in the United States, Italy and Spain.

Sequencing used immunoSEQ multiplex PCR; TCRdb keeps in-frame clones, though not all of them. Here the sample spans about 180,000 clones, 84% being singletons. Across about two dozen US areas, participants ranged in age from about 18 to 90 years. Cohort allocation depended upon clinical history that participants reported. Two consecutive negative NP/OP PCR tests, clearance, or resolved symptoms defined Cohort 3 recovery. Trimming took 6 bases from V and 6 from J, leaving 18 bases between them. Per germline, CDR1 MNHEY and CDR2 SMNVEV (reference sequence). The CDR3 extends over 15 amino acids. The sequenced sample was PBMCs or T cells enriched from blood (not recorded which). This sequence originates from a man aged 50 to 60 who had recovered from COVID-19. The chain uses TRBV27 and TRBJ2-4; maybe TRBD1 (5 bases). The CDR3 protein is CASSRIMGPGNIQYF. CDR3 DNA: TGTGCCAGCAGCCGAATCATGGGGCCCGGAAACATTCAGTACTTC.